The 7 T cell receptor beta chains in this list originate from one sample, sequenced in a study of blood T cell repertoires in COVID-19. The repertoire was sequenced with immunoSEQ multiplex PCR; TCRdb's copy has only in-frame clones and lacks some. The data show tens of thousands of clones, around four fifths seen once. Sequencing used peripheral blood. These TCRs come from a woman aged 80 or over with acute or convalescent COVID-19.

Comments on this clone: One end of the junction does not line up with germline, which may come from a read error. The chain is built from TRBV5-4 and TRBJ2-7; 9 positions match TRBD1. This CDR3 has 13 residues. Germline-derived CDR1 and CDR2 are SGHNT and YYREEE (reference sequence). The CDR3 protein is CASRLGQGDEQYF. CDR3 DNA: TGTGCCAGCAGGTTGGGACAGGGCGACGAGCAGTACTTC.

V is TRBV5-1 and J is TRBJ2-5; 9 bases match TRBD2. Germline values: CDR1 SGHRS, CDR2 YFSETQ. The CDR3 covers 16 residues. V was clipped by 4 bases and J by 3 bases; unmatched bases: 10. The CDR3 is CASSRRAGGPEETQYF. For the CDR3, the DNA is TGCGCCAGCAGCCGAAGGGCGGGGGGGCCAGAAGAGACCCAGTACTTC. Full variable domain (missing parts from reference TRBV5-1 and TRBJ2-5): KAGVTQTPRYLIKTRGQQVTLSCSPISGHRSVSWYQQTPGQGLQFLFEYFSETQRNKGNFPGRFSGRQFSNSRSEMNVSTLELGDSALYLCASSRRAGGPEETQYFGPGTRLLVL.

Only one count was recorded for this clone. The rearrangement links TRBV6-6 to TRBJ2-2, with 9 bases that match TRBD1. CDR1 MNHNY and CDR2 SVGAGI come from the germline V gene (reference sequence). The CDR3 length is 15 residues. Unmatched junction bases numbered 5, after V lost 7 bases and J lost 2 bases. CDR3 nucleotides: TGTGCCAGCAACCTACAGGGGGCAAACACCGGGGAGCTGTTTTTT. Amino acids: CASNLQGANTGELFF.

The J gene is TRBJ2-7, the V gene TRBV11-3; 7 nucleotides agree with TRBD1. This CDR3 spans 14 amino acids. Germline V gene lookup returns CDR1 SGHNT and CDR2 YENEEA. After removal of 4 bases from V and 4 bases from J, the junction contained 7 bases not matched to a gene. CDR3 sequence (DNA): TGTGCCAGCAGCTCCGCCTCGACAGGGTACGAGCAGTACTTC. Amino acids: CASSSASTGYEQYF. Filled out from reference TRBV11-3 and TRBJ2-7, the complete variable domain reads EAGVVQSPRYKIIEKKQPVAFWCNPISGHNTLYWYLQNLGQGPELLIRYENEEAVDDSQLPKDRFSAERLKGVDSTLKIQPAELGDSAVYLCASSSASTGYEQYFGPGTRLTVT.

V usage is TRBV5-8 and J usage is TRBJ1-2, with a tentative D call TRBD1 (5 bases). The V and J ends lost 3 bases and 8 bases respectively, with 11 bases between them. There are 12 residues in the CDR3. Germline V CDR1 and CDR2: SGHTS, YDEGEE. The CDR3: CASSSQGWGYTF. The CDR3, as DNA: TGTGCCAGCAGCTCGCAGGGATGGGGCTACACCTTC.

The genes are TRBV11-3 and TRBJ2-1; TRBD2 agrees at 7 bases. The CDR3 loop spans 15 amino acids. J was trimmed by 0 bases and V by 4 bases; bases with no gene match: 3. Germline V gene data show CDR1 as SGHNT and CDR2 as YENEEA. The DNA for the CDR3 is TGTGCCAGCAGCTCTAGCGGAAGCTCCTACAATGAGCAGTTCTTC. The encoded protein is CASSSSGSSYNEQFF. Variable domain in full (rest from reference TRBV11-3 and TRBJ2-1): EAGVVQSPRYKIIEKKQPVAFWCNPISGHNTLYWYLQNLGQGPELLIRYENEEAVDDSQLPKDRFSAERLKGVDSTLKIQPAELGDSAVYLCASSSSGSSYNEQFFGPGTRLTVL.

The chain employs TRBV11-3 and TRBJ2-5; D is ambiguous. This CDR3 spans 12 amino acids. Germline CDR1 is SGHNT and CDR2 is YENEEA. Trimming took off 1 base at V and 5 bases at J, with 5 bases between the two ends. CDR3 in DNA: TGTGCCAGCAGCTTAGCCGGGGAGACCCAGTACTTC. It translates to CASSLAGETQYF.